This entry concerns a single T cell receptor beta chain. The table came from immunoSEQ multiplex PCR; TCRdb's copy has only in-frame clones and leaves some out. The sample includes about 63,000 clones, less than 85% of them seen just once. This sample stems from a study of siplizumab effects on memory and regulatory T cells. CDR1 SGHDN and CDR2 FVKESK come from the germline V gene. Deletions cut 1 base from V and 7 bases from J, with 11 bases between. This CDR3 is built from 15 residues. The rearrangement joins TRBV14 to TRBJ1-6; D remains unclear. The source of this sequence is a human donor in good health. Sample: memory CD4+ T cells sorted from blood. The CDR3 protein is CASSQVPGSNSPLHF. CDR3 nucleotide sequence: TGTGCCAGCAGCCAAGTTCCCGGTTCCAATTCACCCCTCCACTTT.